The T cell receptor beta chain under discussion was sequenced for a study of blood T cell repertoires in COVID-19. Looking at the study overall: Samples taken during acute and convalescent COVID-19 were collected in the United States, Italy and Spain.

The germline CDR1 and CDR2 sequences are SGDLS and YYNGEE. CDR3 length equals 14 residues. Trimming shortened V by 0 bases and J by 5 bases, and 8 bases separated the two germline ends. How the authors handled the data: Reference gene primers were amplified, and this amplification served to estimate nucleated cell counts. Measured with immunoSEQ multiplex PCR; TCRdb has only the in-frame clones, and not every one. That table is the source of V, J and clone size, and D and trimming were worked out from the DNA. The sample lists tens of thousands of clones; 80% were seen once. This chain joins TRBV9 and TRBJ1-4; maybe TRBD1 (6 bases). Sequenced input: peripheral blood. This sequence was found in an elderly woman with acute or convalescent COVID-19. The CDR3 DNA sequence: TGTGCCAGCAGCGTAGCAGGGGTCAATGAAAAACTGTTTTTT. Translated: CASSVAGVNEKLFF.